The next 10 T cell receptor beta chains were all read from a single sample in a study of CD8 T cells in Susac syndrome. Random hexamers were used to reverse transcribe an amount of roughly 0.5 to 1 ug RNA. TCRdb reanalysed the immunoSEQ multiplex PCR reads using MiXCR and keeps one entry per CDR3 protein. The sample includes 100,000 to 150,000 distinct CDR3 sequences, over 95% of them seen just once. The sequencing sample was made of CD4+ T cells from PBMCs. Receptor source: a human donor with Susac syndrome.

The chain links TRBV20-1 to TRBJ1-1; the D gene is possibly TRBD1 (5 bases). CDR3 length: 12 residues. V was cut by 5 bases and J by 3 bases, with 10 bases left in between. Per germline, CDR1 DFQATT and CDR2 SNEGSKA (reference sequence). CDR3: CSAARDDTEAFF. The CDR3 coding sequence is TGCAGTGCTGCCAGGGATGACACTGAAGCTTTCTTT.

The chain's CDR3 is CASSFEPSGRNTGELFF. The CDR3 nucleotides read TGCGCCAGCAGCTTTGAACCTAGCGGGAGGAACACCGGGGAGCTGTTTTTT. The chain is built from TRBV5-1 and TRBJ2-2; TRBD2 aligns across 10 bases. Germline CDR1 is SGHRS and CDR2 is YFSETQ. The CDR3 loop spans 17 amino acids. V lost 2 bases, J lost 1 base, and 5 bases stayed unmatched.

V is TRBV20-1 and J is TRBJ2-1; TRBD1 matches 8 bases. V dropped 0 bases and J dropped 1; count of bases not matched to a gene: 8. CDR3 length equals 17 residues. The germline V gene encodes CDR1 DFQATT and CDR2 SNEGSKA (reference sequence). The CDR3 reads CSARDGGQDFSYNEQFF. In DNA form, the CDR3 reads TGCAGTGCTAGAGATGGGGGACAGGACTTTTCCTACAATGAGCAGTTCTTC.

The rearrangement links TRBV6-6 to TRBJ2-1; 10 nucleotides match TRBD2. This CDR3 has 16 amino acids. Per the germline V gene, CDR1 is MNHNY and CDR2 is SVGAGI (reference sequence). Trimming took 6 bases from V and 8 from J; bases not matched to a gene: 13. CDR3: CASRIKAGGPYDEQFF. In DNA form, the CDR3 reads TGTGCCAGCAGGATTAAAGCGGGAGGGCCTTACGATGAGCAGTTCTTC.

The chain couples TRBV15 to TRBJ1-4, with D possibly matching TRBD1 (5 bases). The germline V gene has CDR1 LNHNV and CDR2 YYDKDF (reference sequence). The V and J ends lost 0 bases and 3 bases respectively, with 8 bases between them. CDR3 length: 15 residues. Written as DNA, the CDR3 is TGTGCCACCAGCAGAGAACAGGTGGCTAATGAAAAACTGTTTTTT. It specifies CATSREQVANEKLFF.

In its sample, this clonotype was seen once. The rearrangement uses TRBV5-5 and TRBJ2-7, with D hard to call. Deletions cut 4 bases from V and 6 bases from J, with 23 bases between. This CDR3 spans 16 amino acids. Germline V gene data show CDR1 as SGHKS and CDR2 as YYEKEE (reference sequence). The CDR3 sequence is CASSPPGRGAGGEQYF. CDR3 sequence (DNA): TGTGCCAGCAGCCCCCCGGGCCGAGGAGCCGGCGGCGAGCAGTACTTC.

Only one count was recorded for this clonotype. V is TRBV30 and J is TRBJ1-5, with D unresolved. CDR3 size: 17 residues. V was trimmed by 4 bases and J by 5 bases, leaving 24 bases between them. Germline values: CDR1 GTSNPN, CDR2 SVGIG (reference sequence). The CDR3 loop reads CAWTTRGGGEGDQPQHF. The CDR3 DNA reads as TGTGCCTGGACCACCCGGGGTGGCGGGGAGGGAGATCAGCCCCAGCATTTT.

The chain uses TRBV4-1 and TRBJ1-5; unclear D gene. The germline V gene has CDR1 MGHRA and CDR2 YSYEKL. The CDR3 contains 15 residues. V was clipped by 0 bases and J by 6 bases, with 12 bases between them. CDR3 loop: CASSQERARGQPQHF. In nucleotides, the CDR3 is TGCGCCAGCAGCCAAGAACGGGCCAGAGGTCAGCCCCAGCATTTT.

The chain recombines TRBV29-1 with TRBJ1-2; D is undetermined. CDR3 size: 13 residues. Germline CDR1 is SQVTM and CDR2 is ANQGSEA. With 3 bases removed from V and 4 bases from J, the gap between germline ends came to 12 bases. The CDR3 is CSVDYTGGYGYTF. The CDR3, as DNA: TGCAGCGTTGATTATACGGGCGGCTATGGCTACACCTTC.

This clonotype showed up just once. The chain couples TRBV5-1 to TRBJ1-2; D is uncertain. Germline V CDR1 and CDR2: SGHRS, YFSETQ. Trimming removed 1 base from V and 2 bases from J, with 15 bases in between. CDR3 length equals 16 residues. The CDR3 sequence: CASSLNPGRENYGYTF. Here the CDR3 DNA reads TGCGCCAGCAGCTTGAACCCAGGAAGAGAAAACTATGGCTACACCTTC.